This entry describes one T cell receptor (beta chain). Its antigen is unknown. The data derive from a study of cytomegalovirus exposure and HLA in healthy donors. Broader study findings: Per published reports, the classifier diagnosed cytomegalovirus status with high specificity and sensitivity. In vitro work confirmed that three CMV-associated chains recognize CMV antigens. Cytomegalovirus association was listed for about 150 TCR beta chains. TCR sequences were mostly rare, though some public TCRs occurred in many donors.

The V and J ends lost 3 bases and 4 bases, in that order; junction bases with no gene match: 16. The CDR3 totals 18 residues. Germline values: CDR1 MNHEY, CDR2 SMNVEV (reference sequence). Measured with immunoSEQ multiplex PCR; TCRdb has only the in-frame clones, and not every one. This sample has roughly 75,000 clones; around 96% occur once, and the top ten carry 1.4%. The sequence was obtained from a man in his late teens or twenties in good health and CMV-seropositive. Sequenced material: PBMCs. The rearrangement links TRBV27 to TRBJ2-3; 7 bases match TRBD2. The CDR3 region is CASSLGSIGGGLADTQYF. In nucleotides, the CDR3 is TGTGCCAGCAGTTTGGGTTCGATTGGGGGAGGGCTGGCAGATACGCAGTATTTT.